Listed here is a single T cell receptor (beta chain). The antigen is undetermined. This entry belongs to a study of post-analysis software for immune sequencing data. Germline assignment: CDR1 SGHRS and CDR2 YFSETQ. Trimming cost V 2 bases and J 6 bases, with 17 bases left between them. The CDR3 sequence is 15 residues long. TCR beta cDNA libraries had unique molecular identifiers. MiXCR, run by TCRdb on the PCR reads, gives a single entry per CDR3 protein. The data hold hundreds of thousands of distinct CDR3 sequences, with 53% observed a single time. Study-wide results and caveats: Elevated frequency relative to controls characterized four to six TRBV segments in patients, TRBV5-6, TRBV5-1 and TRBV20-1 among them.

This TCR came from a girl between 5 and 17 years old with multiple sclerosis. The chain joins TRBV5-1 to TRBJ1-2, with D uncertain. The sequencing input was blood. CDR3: CASSLPSRSGDGYTF. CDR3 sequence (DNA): TGCGCCAGCAGCTTACCGTCGCGTTCCGGGGATGGCTACACCTTC.